This TCR beta chain was recorded in a study of T cells in Graves' hyperthyroidism and ophthalmopathy. Amplification targeted TCR beta CDR3 regions from RNA transcripts. HTBI primers were the set used in a first-round RT-PCR of the TCR CDR3. TCRdb reprocessed the multiplex PCR reads via MiXCR and lists one record per CDR3 protein. The sample lists around 350,000 distinct CDR3 sequences; less than 15% were seen once. The CDR3 has 15 amino acids. In germline, CDR1 is DFQATT, CDR2 SNEGSKA (reference sequence). V lost 5 bases to trimming and J lost 7 bases, with 24 bases between them. The TCR originated in a young woman with Graves' hyperthyroidism. V usage is TRBV20-1 and J usage is TRBJ2-7; either TRBD1 or TRBD2 may fit D (5 bases each). The sequencing input was blood. In DNA form, the CDR3 reads TGCAGTGCTTTACGACAGATTTCGGGTGAGGGGGAGCAGTACTTC. As protein: CSALRQISGEGEQYF.